The present TCR beta chain was sequenced within a study of blood T cell repertoires in COVID-19. For the study at large: Some COVID-19 samples were acute and others convalescent; all came from the United States, Italy and Spain.

Researchers sorted participants into cohorts using their self-reported clinical history. Here immunoSEQ multiplex PCR was the method, and the copy in TCRdb shows in-frame clones only, minus some. The table shows roughly 160,000 clones, with more than 75% occurring only once. The CDR3 is 14 amino acids. CDR1 and CDR2 from the germline V gene are LNHDA and SQIVND (reference sequence). The V gene lost 4 bases and the J gene lost 3 bases, with 9 bases spanning the gap. The TCR was taken from a woman between 45 and 60 years old who had recovered from COVID-19. This rearrangement joins TRBV19 to TRBJ1-4; unclear D gene. Material: PBMCs or T cells enriched from blood (not recorded which). The CDR3 DNA follows: TGTGCCAGTAGTAGCGTTTCACCTAATGAAAAACTGTTTTTT. Encoded protein: CASSSVSPNEKLFF.